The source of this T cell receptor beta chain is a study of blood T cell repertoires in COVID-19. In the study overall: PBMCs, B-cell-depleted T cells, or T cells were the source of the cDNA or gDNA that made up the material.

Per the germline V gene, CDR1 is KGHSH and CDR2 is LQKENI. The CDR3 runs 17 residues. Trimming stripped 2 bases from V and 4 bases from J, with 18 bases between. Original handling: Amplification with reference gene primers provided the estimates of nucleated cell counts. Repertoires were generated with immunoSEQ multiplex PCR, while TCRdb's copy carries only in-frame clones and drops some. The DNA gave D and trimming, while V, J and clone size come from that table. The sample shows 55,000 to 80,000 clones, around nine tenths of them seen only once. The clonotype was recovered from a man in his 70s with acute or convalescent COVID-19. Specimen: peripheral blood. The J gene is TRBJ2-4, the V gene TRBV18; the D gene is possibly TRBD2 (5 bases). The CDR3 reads CASSPYGPGNGKNIQYF. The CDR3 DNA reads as TGTGCCAGCTCACCATACGGTCCCGGGAATGGTAAAAACATTCAGTACTTC.